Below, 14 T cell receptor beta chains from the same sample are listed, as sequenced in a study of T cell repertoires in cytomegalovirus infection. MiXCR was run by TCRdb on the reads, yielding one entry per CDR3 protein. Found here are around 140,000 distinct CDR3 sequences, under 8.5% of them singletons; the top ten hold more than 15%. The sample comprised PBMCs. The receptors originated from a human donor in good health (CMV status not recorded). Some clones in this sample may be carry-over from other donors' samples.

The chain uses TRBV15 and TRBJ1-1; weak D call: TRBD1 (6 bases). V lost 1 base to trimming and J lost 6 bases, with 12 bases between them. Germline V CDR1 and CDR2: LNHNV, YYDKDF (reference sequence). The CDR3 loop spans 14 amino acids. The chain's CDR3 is CATSRALGASEAFF. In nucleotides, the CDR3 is TGTGCCACCAGCAGAGCCCTGGGGGCCTCTGAAGCTTTCTTT.

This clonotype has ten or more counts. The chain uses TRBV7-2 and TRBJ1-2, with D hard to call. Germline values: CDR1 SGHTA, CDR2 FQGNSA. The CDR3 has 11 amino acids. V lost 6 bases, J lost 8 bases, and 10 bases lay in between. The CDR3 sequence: CASSPDPGYTF. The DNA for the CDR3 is TGTGCCAGCAGTCCAGACCCGGGCTACACCTTC.

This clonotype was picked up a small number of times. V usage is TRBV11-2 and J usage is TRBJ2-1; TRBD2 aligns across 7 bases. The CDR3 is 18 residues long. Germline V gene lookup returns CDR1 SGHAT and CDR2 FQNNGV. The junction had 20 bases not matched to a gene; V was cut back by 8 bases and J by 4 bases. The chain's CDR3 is CASGITITGTGGYNEQFF. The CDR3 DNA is TGTGCCAGCGGAATTACAATAACCGGGACGGGGGGTTACAATGAGCAGTTCTTC.

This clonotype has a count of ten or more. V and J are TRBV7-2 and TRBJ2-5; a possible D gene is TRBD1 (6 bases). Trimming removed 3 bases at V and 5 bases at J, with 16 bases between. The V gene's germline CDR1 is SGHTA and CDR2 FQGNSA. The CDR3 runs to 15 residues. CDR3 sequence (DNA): TGTGCCAGCAGCTTCCAGGCAGGGGAGATGGAGACCCAGTACTTC. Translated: CASSFQAGEMETQYF.

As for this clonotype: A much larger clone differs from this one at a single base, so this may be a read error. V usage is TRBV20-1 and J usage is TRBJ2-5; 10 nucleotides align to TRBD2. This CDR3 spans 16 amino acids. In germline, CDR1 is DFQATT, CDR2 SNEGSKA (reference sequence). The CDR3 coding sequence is TGCAGAGCTAGAGCTCCGGGAGCGGGGGGGCAAGAGACCCAGTACTTC. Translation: CRARAPGAGGQETQYF.

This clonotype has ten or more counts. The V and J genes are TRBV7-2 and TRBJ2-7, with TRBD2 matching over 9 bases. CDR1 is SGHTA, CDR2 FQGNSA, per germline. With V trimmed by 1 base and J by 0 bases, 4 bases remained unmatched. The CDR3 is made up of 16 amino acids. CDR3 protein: CASSLGSGGSSYEQYF. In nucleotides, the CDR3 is TGTGCCAGCAGCTTAGGCAGCGGGGGGAGCTCCTACGAGCAGTACTTC.

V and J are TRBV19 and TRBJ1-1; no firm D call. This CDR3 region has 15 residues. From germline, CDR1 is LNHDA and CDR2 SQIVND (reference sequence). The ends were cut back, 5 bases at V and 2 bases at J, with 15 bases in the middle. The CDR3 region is CASSRGVSSNTEAFF. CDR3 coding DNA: TGTGCCAGTAGTCGCGGGGTGAGCTCAAACACTGAAGCTTTCTTT.

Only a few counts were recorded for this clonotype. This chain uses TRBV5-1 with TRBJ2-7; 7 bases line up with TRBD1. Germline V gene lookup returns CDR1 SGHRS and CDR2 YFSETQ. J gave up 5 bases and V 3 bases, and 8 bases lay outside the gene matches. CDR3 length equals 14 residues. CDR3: CASSSGTAPHEQYF. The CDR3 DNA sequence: TGCGCCAGCAGCTCCGGGACAGCCCCCCACGAGCAGTACTTC.

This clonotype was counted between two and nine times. CDR3 amino acids: CASSSVTGTSNQPQHF. The CDR3 DNA sequence: TGTGCCAGCTCATCTGTGACAGGTACTAGCAATCAGCCCCAGCATTTT. The V gene is TRBV18, the J gene TRBJ1-5; tentatively, D is TRBD1 (6 bases). The V and J ends lost 5 bases and 0 bases respectively, with 14 bases between them. Germline V gene sequence: CDR1 KGHSH, CDR2 LQKENI. The CDR3 is 16 residues long. Together with reference TRBV18 and TRBJ1-5, the CDR3 gives the full variable domain: NAGVMQNPRHLVRRRGQEARLRCSPMKGHSHVYWYRQLPEEGLKFMVYLQKENIIDESGMPKERFSAEFPKEGPSILRIQQVVRGDSAAYFCASSSVTGTSNQPQHFGDGTRLSIL.

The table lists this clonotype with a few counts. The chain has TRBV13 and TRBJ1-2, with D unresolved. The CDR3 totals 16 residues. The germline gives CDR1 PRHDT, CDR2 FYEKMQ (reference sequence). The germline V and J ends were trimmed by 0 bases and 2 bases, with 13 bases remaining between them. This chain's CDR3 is CASSLGRSASNYGYTF. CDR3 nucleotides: TGTGCCAGCAGCTTAGGCCGGTCAGCTTCAAACTATGGCTACACCTTC.

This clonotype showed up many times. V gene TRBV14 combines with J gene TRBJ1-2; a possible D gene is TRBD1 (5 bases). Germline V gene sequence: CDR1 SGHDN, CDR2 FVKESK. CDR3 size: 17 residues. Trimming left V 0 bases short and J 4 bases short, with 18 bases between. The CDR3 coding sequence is TGTGCCAGCAGCCAAGACCCTCGCGTTGGGGCCGGCTATGGCTACACCTTC. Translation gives CASSQDPRVGAGYGYTF.

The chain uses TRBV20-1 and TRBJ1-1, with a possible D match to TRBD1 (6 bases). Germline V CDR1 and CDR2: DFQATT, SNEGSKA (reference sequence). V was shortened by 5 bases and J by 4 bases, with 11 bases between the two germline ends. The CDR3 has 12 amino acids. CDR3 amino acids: CSAWDTGTEAFF. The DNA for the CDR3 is TGCAGTGCTTGGGACACTGGCACTGAAGCTTTCTTT.

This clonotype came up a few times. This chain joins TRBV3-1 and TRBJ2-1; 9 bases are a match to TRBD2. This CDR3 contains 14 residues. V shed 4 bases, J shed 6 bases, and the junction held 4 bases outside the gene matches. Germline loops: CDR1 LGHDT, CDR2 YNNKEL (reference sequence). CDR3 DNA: TGTGCCAGCAGCCCGGGACTAGCCGTCAATGAGCAGTTCTTC. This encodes CASSPGLAVNEQFF.

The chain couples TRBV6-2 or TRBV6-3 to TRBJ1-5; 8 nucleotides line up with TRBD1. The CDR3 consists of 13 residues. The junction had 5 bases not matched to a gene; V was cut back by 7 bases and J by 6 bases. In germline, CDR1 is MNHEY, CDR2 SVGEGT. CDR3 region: CASNDRGAQPQHF. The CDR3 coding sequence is TGTGCCAGCAACGACAGGGGAGCTCAGCCCCAGCATTTT.